This T cell receptor (beta chain) appears in the sequencing data of a study of T cells in Graves' hyperthyroidism and ophthalmopathy. About the study: The initial diagnosis was the point when peripheral blood was collected, ahead of any treatment.

Using RNA transcripts as the source, TCR beta CDR3 regions were amplified. First-round RT-PCR targeting the TCR CDR3 was performed with the HTBI primer set. TCRdb reprocessed the multiplex PCR reads via MiXCR and lists one record per CDR3 protein. The data contain over 350,000 distinct CDR3 sequences, more than 13% of them singletons. In this sample, this clonotype turned up many times. Its antigen is unknown. Germline V CDR1 and CDR2: DFQATT, SNEGSKA (reference sequence). Unmatched junction bases numbered 18, after V lost 1 base and J lost 6 bases. This CDR3 has 18 residues. General study points: Ophthalmopathy could be told apart from stable hyperthyroidism with a 13 V-J model. The model forecast ophthalmopathy, anticipating it by a median roughly 6 months before onset.

The chain couples TRBV20-1 to TRBJ2-1; 7 bases fit TRBD2. This clonotype was obtained from a man aged 50 or older with Graves' ophthalmopathy. Input material: blood. DNA of the CDR3: TGCAGTGCTAGAGTCCCCCACGGGAGGAGGGAATTGGTCAATGAGCAGTTCTTC. Its protein product is CSARVPHGRRELVNEQFF.